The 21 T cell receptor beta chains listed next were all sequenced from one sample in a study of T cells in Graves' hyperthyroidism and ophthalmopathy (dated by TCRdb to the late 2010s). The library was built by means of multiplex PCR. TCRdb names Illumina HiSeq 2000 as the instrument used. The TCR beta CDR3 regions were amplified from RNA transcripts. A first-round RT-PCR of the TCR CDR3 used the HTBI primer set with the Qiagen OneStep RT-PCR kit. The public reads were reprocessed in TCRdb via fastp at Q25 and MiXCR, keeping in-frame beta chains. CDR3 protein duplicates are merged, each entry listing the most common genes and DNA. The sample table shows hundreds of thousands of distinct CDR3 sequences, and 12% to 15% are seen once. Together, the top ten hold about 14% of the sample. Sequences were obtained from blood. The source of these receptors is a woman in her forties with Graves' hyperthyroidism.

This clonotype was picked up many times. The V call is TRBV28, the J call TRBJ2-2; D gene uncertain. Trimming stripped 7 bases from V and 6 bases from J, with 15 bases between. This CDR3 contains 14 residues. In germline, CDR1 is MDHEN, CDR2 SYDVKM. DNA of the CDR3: TGTGCCAGCAATGGGAACAATCTCCCCGGGGAGCTGTTTTTT. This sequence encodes CASNGNNLPGELFF. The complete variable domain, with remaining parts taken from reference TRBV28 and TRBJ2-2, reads DVKVTQSSRYLVKRTGEKVFLECVQDMDHENMFWYRQDPGLGLRLIYFSYDVKMKEKGDIPEGYSVSREKKERFSLILESASTNQTSMYLCASNGNNLPGELFFGEGSRLTVL.

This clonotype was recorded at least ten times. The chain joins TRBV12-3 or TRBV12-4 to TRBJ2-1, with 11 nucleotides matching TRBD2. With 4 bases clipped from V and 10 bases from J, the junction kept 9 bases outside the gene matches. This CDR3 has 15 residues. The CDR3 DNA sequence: TGTGCCAGCAGTTCAGTCCCGGGACTAGCGGAGGAGCAGTTCTTC. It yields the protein CASSSVPGLAEEQFF.

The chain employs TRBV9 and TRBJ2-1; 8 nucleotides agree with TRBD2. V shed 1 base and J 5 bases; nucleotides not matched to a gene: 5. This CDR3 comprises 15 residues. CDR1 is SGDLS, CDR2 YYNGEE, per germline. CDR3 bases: TGTGCCAGCAGCGTATCGGGGGGGACCAACAATGAGCAGTTCTTC. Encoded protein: CASSVSGGTNNEQFF.

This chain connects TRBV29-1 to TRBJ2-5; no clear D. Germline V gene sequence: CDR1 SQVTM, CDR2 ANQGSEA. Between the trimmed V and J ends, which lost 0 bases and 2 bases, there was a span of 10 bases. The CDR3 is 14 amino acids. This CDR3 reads CSVEDLASQETQYF. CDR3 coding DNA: TGCAGCGTTGAAGATCTGGCATCACAAGAGACCCAGTACTTC.

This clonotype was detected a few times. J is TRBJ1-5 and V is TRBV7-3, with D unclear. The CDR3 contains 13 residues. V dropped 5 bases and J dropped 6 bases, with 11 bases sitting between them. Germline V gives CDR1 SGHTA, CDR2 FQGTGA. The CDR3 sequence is CASSPGDGQPQHF. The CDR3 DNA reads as TGTGCCAGCAGCCCAGGAGACGGTCAGCCCCAGCATTTT.

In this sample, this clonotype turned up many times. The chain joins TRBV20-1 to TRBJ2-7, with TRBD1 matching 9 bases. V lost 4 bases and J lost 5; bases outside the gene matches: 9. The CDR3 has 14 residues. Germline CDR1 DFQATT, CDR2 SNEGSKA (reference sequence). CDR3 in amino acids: CSATRTGEENEQYF. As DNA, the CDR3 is TGCAGTGCTACCCGGACAGGGGAGGAAAACGAGCAGTACTTC.

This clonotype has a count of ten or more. The CDR3 DNA sequence: TGTGCCAGCAGTTTAAGTCGGTGGATCCTCAGATACAATGAGCAGTTCTTC. This translates into CASSLSRWILRYNEQFF. The chain is built from TRBV12-3 or TRBV12-4 and TRBJ2-1; D ambiguous. The CDR3 consists of 17 residues. V dropped 2 bases and J dropped 4 bases, with 18 bases sitting between them.

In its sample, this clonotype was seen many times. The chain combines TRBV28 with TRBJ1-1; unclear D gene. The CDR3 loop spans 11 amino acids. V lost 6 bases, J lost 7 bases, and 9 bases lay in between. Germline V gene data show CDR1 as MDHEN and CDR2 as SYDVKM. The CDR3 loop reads CASRSPFEAFF. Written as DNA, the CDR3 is TGTGCCAGCAGAAGTCCCTTTGAAGCTTTCTTT.

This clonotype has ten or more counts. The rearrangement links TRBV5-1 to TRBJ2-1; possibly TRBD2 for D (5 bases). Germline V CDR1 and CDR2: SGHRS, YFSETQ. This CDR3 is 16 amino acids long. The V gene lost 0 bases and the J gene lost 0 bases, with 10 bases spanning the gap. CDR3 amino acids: CASSLELGLSYNEQFF. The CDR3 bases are TGCGCCAGCAGCTTGGAGTTAGGACTCTCCTACAATGAGCAGTTCTTC. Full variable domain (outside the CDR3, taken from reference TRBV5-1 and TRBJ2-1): KAGVTQTPRYLIKTRGQQVTLSCSPISGHRSVSWYQQTPGQGLQFLFEYFSETQRNKGNFPGRFSGRQFSNSRSEMNVSTLELGDSALYLCASSLELGLSYNEQFFGPGTRLTVL.

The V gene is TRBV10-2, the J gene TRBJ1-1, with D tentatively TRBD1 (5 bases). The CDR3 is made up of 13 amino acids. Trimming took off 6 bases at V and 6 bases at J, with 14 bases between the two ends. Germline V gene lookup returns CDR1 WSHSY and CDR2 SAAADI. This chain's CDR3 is CASSDPMGAEAFF. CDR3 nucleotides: TGCGCCAGCAGCGATCCTATGGGGGCTGAAGCTTTCTTT.

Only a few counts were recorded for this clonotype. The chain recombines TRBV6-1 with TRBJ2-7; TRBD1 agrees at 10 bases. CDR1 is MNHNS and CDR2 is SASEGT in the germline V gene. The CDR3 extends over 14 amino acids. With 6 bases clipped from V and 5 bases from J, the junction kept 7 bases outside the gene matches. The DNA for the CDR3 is TGTGCCAGCAGGGCCCGGGACAGGGGCCACGAGCAGTACTTC. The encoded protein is CASRARDRGHEQYF.

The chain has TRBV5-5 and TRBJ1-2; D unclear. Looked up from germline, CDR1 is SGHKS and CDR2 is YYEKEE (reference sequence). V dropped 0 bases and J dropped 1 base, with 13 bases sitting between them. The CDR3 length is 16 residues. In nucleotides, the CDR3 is TGTGCCAGCAGCTTGGTCGGGCAGCTTTTTAACTATGGCTACACCTTC. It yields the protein CASSLVGQLFNYGYTF.

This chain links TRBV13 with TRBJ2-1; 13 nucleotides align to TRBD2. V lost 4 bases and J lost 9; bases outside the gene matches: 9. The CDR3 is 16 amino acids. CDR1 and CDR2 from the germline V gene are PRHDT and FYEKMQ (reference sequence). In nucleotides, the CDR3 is TGTGCCAGCAGCTCCGGACTAGCGGGGGCTGACAGTGAGCAGTTCTTC. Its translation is CASSSGLAGADSEQFF.

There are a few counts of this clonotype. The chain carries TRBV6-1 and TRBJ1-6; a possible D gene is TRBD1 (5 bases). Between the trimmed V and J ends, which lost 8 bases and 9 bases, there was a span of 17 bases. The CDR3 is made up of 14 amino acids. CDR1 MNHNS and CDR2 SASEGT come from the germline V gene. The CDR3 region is CASASGGGSSPLHF. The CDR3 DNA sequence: TGTGCCAGCGCTTCGGGTGGGGGATCTTCACCCCTCCACTTT.

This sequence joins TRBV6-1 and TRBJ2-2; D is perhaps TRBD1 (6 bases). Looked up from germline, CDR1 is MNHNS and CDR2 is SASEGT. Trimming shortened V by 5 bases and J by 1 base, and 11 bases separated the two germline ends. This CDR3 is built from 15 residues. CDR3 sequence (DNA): TGTGCCAGCAGTCCCGGGACACTGAACACCGGGGAGCTGTTTTTT. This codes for CASSPGTLNTGELFF.

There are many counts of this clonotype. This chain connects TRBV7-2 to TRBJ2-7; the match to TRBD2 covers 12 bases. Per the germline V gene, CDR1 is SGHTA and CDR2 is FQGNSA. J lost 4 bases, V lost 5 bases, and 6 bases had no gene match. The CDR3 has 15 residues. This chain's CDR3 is CASSISSGRVYEQYF. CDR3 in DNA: TGTGCCAGCAGCATCTCTAGCGGGAGGGTGTACGAGCAGTACTTC.

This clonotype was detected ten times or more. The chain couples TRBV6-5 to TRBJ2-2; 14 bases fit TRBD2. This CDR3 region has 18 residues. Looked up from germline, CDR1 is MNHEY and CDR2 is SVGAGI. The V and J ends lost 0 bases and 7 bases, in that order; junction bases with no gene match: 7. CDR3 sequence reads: CASSYSRGLAGVGGELFF. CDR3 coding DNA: TGTGCCAGCAGTTACTCTAGGGGACTAGCGGGAGTAGGCGGGGAGCTGTTTTTT.

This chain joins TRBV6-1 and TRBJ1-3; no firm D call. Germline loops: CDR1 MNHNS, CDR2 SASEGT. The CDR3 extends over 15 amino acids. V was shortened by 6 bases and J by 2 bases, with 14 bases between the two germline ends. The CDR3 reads CASRQQGIAGNTIYF. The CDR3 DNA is TGTGCCAGCAGGCAGCAAGGGATAGCTGGAAACACCATATATTTT.

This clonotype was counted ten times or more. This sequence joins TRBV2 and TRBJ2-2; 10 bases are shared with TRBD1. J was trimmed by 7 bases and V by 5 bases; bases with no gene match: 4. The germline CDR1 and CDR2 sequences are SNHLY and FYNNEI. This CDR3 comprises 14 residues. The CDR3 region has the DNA TGTGCCAGCAGTCGGGACAGGGGAAACGGGGAGCTGTTTTTT. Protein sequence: CASSRDRGNGELFF.

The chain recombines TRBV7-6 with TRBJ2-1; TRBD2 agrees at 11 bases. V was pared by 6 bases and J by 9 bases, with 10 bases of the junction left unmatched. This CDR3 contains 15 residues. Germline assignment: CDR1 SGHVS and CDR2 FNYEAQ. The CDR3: CASSSLAGGCSEQFF. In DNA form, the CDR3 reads TGTGCCAGCAGTTCTCTAGCGGGAGGTTGTAGTGAGCAGTTCTTC.

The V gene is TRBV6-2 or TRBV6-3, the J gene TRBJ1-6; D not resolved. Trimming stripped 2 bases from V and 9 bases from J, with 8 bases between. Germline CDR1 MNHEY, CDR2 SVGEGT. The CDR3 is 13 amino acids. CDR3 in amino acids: CASSYGPTSPLHF. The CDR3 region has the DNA TGTGCCAGCAGTTACGGACCCACTTCACCCCTCCACTTT.